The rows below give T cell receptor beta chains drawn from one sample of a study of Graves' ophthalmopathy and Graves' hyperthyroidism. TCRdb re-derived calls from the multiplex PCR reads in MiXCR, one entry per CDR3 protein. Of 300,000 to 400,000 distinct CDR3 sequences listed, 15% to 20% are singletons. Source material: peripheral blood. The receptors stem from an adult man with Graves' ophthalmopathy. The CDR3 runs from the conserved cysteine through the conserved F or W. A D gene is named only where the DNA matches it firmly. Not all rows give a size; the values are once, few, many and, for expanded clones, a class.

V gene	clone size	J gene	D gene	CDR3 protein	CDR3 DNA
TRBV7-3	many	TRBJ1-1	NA	CASSLGRWGGTEAFF	TGTGCCAGCAGCTTAGGTCGATGGGGAGGCACTGAAGCTTTCTTT
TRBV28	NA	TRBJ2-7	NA	CASTLSFGYEQYF	TGTGCCAGCACCCTGAGCTTTGGTTACGAGCAGTACTTC
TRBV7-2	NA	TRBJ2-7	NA	CASSEVSGVSEQYF	TGTGCCAGCAGCGAAGTCTCAGGGGTGAGCGAGCAGTACTTC
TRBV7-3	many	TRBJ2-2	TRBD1	CASSRGQGHTGELFF	TGTGCCAGCAGTAGAGGACAGGGGCACACCGGGGAGCTGTTTTTT
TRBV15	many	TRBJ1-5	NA	CATSRGGSYPGLVSNQPQHF	TGTGCCACCAGCAGAGGCGGGTCGTATCCCGGCCTTGTTAGCAATCAGCCCCAGCATTTT
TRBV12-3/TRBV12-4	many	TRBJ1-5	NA	CASSSPTGNQPQHF	TGTGCCAGCAGTTCCCCGACGGGAAATCAGCCCCAGCATTTT
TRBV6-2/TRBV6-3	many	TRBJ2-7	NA	CASSYAGIKAYEQYF	TGTGCCAGCAGTTACGCGGGGATAAAAGCCTACGAGCAGTACTTC
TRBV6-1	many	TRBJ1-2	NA	CASRETAANYGYTF	TGTGCCAGCAGGGAGACAGCCGCTAACTATGGCTACACCTTC
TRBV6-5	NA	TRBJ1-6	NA	CASSYSSSKNSPLHF	TGTGCCAGCAGTTACAGCAGTTCTAAGAATTCACCCCTCCACTTT
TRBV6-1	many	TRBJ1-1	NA	CASSRTNTEAFF	TGTGCCAGCAGTAGAACGAACACTGAAGCTTTCTTT
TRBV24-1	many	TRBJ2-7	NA	CATSDSRPGWTYEQYF	TGTGCCACCAGTGATTCCCGGCCGGGGTGGACCTACGAGCAGTACTTC
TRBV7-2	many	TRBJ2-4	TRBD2	CASSLARPGTGGPKNIQYF	TGTGCCAGCAGCTTAGCGCGCCCGGGTACGGGGGGTCCCAAAAACATTCAGTACTTC
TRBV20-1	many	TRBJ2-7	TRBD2	CSARGLAGGLYNYEQYF	TGCAGTGCCAGGGGACTAGCGGGAGGGCTGTACAACTACGAGCAGTACTTC
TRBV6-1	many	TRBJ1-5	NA	CASKMDSRNQPQHF	TGTGCCAGCAAGATGGACAGTCGCAATCAGCCCCAGCATTTT
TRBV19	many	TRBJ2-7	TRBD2	CATTLGSGSSYEQYF	TGTGCCACCACACTGGGGAGCGGGAGCTCCTACGAGCAGTACTTC
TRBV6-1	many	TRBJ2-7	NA	CASRGNGWRQSSYEQYF	TGTGCCAGCAGGGGGAATGGATGGAGGCAAAGCTCCTACGAGCAGTACTTC
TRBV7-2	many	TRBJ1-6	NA	CASSRTVVYNSPLHF	TGTGCCAGCAGCAGGACAGTAGTCTATAATTCACCCCTCCACTTT
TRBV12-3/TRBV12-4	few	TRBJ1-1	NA	CASSYTTVNTEAFF	TGTGCCAGCAGTTATACAACAGTGAACACTGAAGCTTTCTTT
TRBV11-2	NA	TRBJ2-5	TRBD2	CASSYFIGTSGRENQYF	TGTGCCAGCAGTTACTTTATCGGGACTAGCGGGAGGGAGAACCAGTACTTC
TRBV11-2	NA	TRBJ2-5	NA	CASARLGGQETQYF	TGTGCCAGCGCCAGGCTGGGTGGGCAAGAGACCCAGTACTTC
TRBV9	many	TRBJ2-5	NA	CASSVGGIQETQYF	TGTGCCAGCAGCGTAGGAGGGATCCAAGAGACCCAGTACTTC
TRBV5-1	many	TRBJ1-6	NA	CASSPMGGVSYNSPLHF	TGCGCCAGCAGCCCCATGGGGGGAGTCTCCTATAATTCACCCCTCCACTTT
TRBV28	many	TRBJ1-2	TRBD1	CASSKGQGVPRGYTF	TGTGCCAGCAGTAAGGGACAGGGGGTGCCGCGCGGCTACACCTTC
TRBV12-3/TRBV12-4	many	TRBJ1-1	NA	CASRGARNTEAFF	TGTGCCAGCAGAGGGGCGAGGAACACTGAAGCTTTCTTT
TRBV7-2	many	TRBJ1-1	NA	CASSLERMTASGAFF	TGTGCCAGCAGCTTAGAGCGTATGACCGCGAGCGGAGCTTTCTTT
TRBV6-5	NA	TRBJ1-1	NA	CASSYRRVWNTEAFF	TGTGCCAGCAGTTACAGGAGGGTCTGGAACACTGAAGCTTTCTTT
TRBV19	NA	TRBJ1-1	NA	CASSSGAGRMNTEAFF	TGTGCCAGTAGTTCCGGGGCAGGGCGTATGAACACTGAAGCTTTCTTT
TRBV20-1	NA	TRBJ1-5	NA	CSARDRRTEENYSNQPQHF	TGCAGTGCTAGAGATCGTCGGACAGAAGAAAATTATAGCAATCAGCCCCAGCATTTT
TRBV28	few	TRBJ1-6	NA	CASSLASPFNSPLHF	TGTGCCAGCAGTTTGGCCTCCCCCTTTAATTCACCCCTCCACTTT
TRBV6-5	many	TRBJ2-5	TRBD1	CASIDRGSGQETQYF	TGTGCCAGCATCGACAGGGGATCAGGGCAAGAGACCCAGTACTTC
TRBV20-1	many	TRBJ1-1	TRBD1	CSAVGQGVTEAFF	TGCAGTGCTGTGGGACAGGGAGTCACTGAAGCTTTCTTT
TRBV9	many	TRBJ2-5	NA	CASSLSREPQETQYF	TGTGCCAGCAGCCTTAGCAGGGAGCCCCAAGAGACCCAGTACTTC
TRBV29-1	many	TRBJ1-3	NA	CSVESDFGNTIYF	TGCAGCGTTGAATCGGACTTTGGAAACACCATATATTTT
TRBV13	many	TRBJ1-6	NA	CASSLGSGSRKNSPLHF	TGTGCCAGCAGCTTAGGGTCGGGGTCACGAAAAAATTCACCCCTCCACTTT
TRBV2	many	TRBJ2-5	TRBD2	CASTGLAGDREETQYF	TGTGCCAGCACCGGACTAGCGGGGGACCGAGAAGAGACCCAGTACTTC
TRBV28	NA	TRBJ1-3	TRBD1	CASNTNRGGSGNTIYF	TGTGCCAGCAATACGAACAGGGGAGGTAGTGGAAACACCATATATTTT
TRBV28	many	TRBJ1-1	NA	CASGPVGSEAFF	TGTGCCAGCGGGCCGGTCGGCTCTGAAGCTTTCTTT